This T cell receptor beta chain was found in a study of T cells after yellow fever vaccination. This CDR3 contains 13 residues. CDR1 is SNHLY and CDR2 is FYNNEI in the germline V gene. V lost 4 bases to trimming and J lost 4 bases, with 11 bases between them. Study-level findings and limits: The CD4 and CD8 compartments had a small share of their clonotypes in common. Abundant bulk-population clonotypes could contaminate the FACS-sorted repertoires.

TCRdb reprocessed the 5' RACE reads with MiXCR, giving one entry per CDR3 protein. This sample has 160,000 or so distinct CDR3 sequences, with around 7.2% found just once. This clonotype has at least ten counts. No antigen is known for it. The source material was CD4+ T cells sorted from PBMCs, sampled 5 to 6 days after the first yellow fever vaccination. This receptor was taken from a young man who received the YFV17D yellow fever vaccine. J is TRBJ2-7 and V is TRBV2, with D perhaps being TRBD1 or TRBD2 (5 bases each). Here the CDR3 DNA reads TGTGCCAGCAGTGCGGGGACCGGGTACGAGCAGTACTTC. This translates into CASSAGTGYEQYF.